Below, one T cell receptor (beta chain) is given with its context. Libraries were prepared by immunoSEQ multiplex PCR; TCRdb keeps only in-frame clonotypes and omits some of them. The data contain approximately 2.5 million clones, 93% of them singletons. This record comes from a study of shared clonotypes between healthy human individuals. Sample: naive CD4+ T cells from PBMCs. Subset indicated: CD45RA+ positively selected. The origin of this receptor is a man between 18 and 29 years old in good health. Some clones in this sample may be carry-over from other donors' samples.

CDR3 DNA: TGTGCCTGGAGTGGGGAGCCAGGAGGGGGGGCGAGGGCGAGCTCAGAAAACTATGGCTACACCTTC. Translated: CAWSGEPGGGARASSENYGYTF. V usage is TRBV30 and J usage is TRBJ1-2; D perhaps matches TRBD1 (6 bases). The CDR3 is 22 amino acids. The germline CDR1 and CDR2 sequences are GTSNPN and SVGIG (reference sequence). Trimming stripped 1 base from V and 2 bases from J, with 35 bases between.